The present entry profiles one T cell receptor (beta chain) with its context. This clone was recorded once. Its antigen remains unidentified. The input lacks base qualities; no much larger clone sits a single base away. Libraries were made using the immunoSEQ multiplex PCR assay. For most patients, genomic DNA was isolated with the Qiagen DNeasy Blood and Tissue Kit and shipped frozen to Adaptive Biotechnologies for TCR sequencing. For most patients, high-throughput TCR-beta CDR3 sequencing of genomic DNA was performed by Adaptive Biotechnologies. The authors' analysis ran thus. Adaptive's ImmunoSEQ software supplied the TCR sequencing data for around 17 patients, while MiXCR and VDJtools were used to process a few other patients. CD4 versus CD8 sorting errors were corrected by removing sequences found in both subsets at a frequency ratio below 5:1. Because the origin of CDR3 nucleotide sequences shared between donor and recipient could not be assigned, those sequences were removed. To be classed as alloreactive, a clone needed at least 2-fold expansion over unstimulated cells and a minimum CFSE-low frequency of 0.002% (template counts) or 0.001% (read counts). Clones were considered mappable if detected in sequenced pre-transplant spleen, lymph node, or MLR CFSE-low populations of the donor or recipient. Cumulative frequency of alloreactive clones was calculated as a percentage of all sequences weighted by copy number. TCRdb's version of the immuneACCESS table is confined to in-frame rearrangements and falls short of the full clone set. An unresolved V gene accounts for under half of the shortfall where checked; the remainder is of unknown origin. For V, J and clone size, that table is used; D and trimming come from the DNA. The sample table shows about 96,000 clones, and roughly 90% are seen once. The biggest ten clones account for 0.15% to 0.2% of the sample.

This record comes from a study of graft-versus-host responses after intestinal transplantation (dated by TCRdb to the early 2020s). With respect to the entire study: The transplants that recipients got were multivisceral, liver-intestinal, or isolated intestinal. Every recipient was given anti-thymocyte globulin induction, followed by approximately 3 years of maintenance tacrolimus and steroids. After intestinal transplantation, graft-versus-host and host-versus-graft alloreactive T cell clones in the graft, circulation and bone marrow were tracked using bulk TCR-beta CDR3 sequencing. To identify alloreactive clones, pre-transplant mixed lymphocyte reaction products were sequenced and compared with unstimulated pre-transplant donor and recipient T cells. Of the 20 to 25 intestinal transplant recipients enrolled in the cohort, one of whom was a retransplant, a few patients without pretransplant specimens were excluded. A peak of at least 4% donor T cells among recipient peripheral blood mononuclear cells was the definition used for donor T cell macrochimerism. Rather than being sequenced by the commercial service, samples from three later patients were sequenced in-house on an Illumina MiSeq and processed with MiXCR. The paper as a whole reports these results and caveats: Early after transplant, peak levels of circulating GvH clones were associated with declines in HvG clones. In the allografts of patients with donor T cell macrochimerism, GvH to HvG T cell clonal ratios were high. GvH clones were found in recipient bone marrow, and some of the GvH clones appeared earlier in ileal mucosa or blood, which is consistent with an intestinal mucosal origin. The relatively low number and heterogeneity of intestinal transplant patients limited the conclusions.

The intended sense of this specimen's time point label: cells obtained before transplantation from donor or recipient. CD3+CD4+ and CD3+CD8+ populations were FACS-sorted from unstimulated pre-transplant donor and recipient cells taken from spleen or lymph nodes. The TCR originated in a human donor who received an intestinal transplant. The specimen comprised unstimulated CD4+ T cells sorted from spleen or lymph node cells, sampled before intestinal transplant.

The CDR3 loop reads CATSRVWAVSNQPQHF. In nucleotide form, the sequence is TGTGCCACCAGCAGAGTTTGGGCAGTTAGCAATCAGCCCCAGCATTTT. The sequence links TRBV15 to TRBJ1-5; the D gene lacks a confident call. The germline V gene (reference sequence) supplies CDR1 LNHNV and CDR2 YYDKDF. The CDR3 goes from the cysteine to the phenylalanine over 16 residues. Just the 48-base CDR3 DNA is kept, in frame starting at base 1. The V end loses 1 base and the J end loses 0 bases, and a stretch of 10 bases separates them.